This T cell receptor (beta chain) was profiled in a study of control samples from healthy donors and cancer patients. The germline V gene has CDR1 LNHDA and CDR2 SQIVND (reference sequence). After removal of 9 bases from V and 2 bases from J, the junction contained 8 bases not matched to a gene. This CDR3 comprises 17 residues. Generated by immunoSEQ multiplex PCR, the TCRdb table keeps only in-frame clones and is missing some. The data show roughly 47,000 clones, with over 75% seen just once and more than 8.5% held by the top ten. The chain has TRBV19 and TRBJ2-2; 14 nucleotides align to TRBD2. Sequencing was performed on PBMCs. This TCR came from a woman between 55 and 75 years old with lung cancer. DNA for the CDR3: TGTGCCAGCGGAGGCGGACTAGCGGGAGGTAACACCGGGGAGCTGTTTTTT. Its translation is CASGGGLAGGNTGELFF. Variable domain in full (rest from reference TRBV19 and TRBJ2-2): DGGITQSPKYLFRKEGQNVTLSCEQNLNHDAMYWYRQDPGQGLRLIYYSQIVNDFQKGDIAEGYSVSREKKESFPLTVTSAQKNPTAFYLCASGGGLAGGNTGELFFGEGSRLTVL.